This T cell receptor beta chain is from a study of CD8+ T cells in alopecia areata. Study-level results: Only a single nonresponder existed, so baseline CD8+ expansion links stay unclear.

Reverse transcribed after extraction, RNA yielded cDNA as the sequencing template. Method: immunoSEQ multiplex PCR; TCRdb's copy keeps in-frame clones and lacks some. The sample lists some 110,000 clones; roughly 63% were seen once. V dropped 4 bases and J dropped 8 bases, with 23 bases sitting between them. This CDR3 has 16 residues. Germline V gene data show CDR1 as PRHDT and CDR2 as FYEKMQ (reference sequence). Points on this clone: Its antigen is still unknown.

This sample's treatment: oral pan-JAK inhibitor, 5-10 mg twice daily. Sequenced here: CD8+ T cells sorted from blood, sampled at week 4, from a patient treated with tofacitinib. This chain links TRBV13 with TRBJ1-2; D remains ambiguous. The clonotype comes from a human donor with alopecia areata. For the CDR3, the DNA is TGTGCCAGCAGCTCCCCCCCTTCTGGCAGTGTAGACGGCTACACCTTC. Translated: CASSSPPSGSVDGYTF.